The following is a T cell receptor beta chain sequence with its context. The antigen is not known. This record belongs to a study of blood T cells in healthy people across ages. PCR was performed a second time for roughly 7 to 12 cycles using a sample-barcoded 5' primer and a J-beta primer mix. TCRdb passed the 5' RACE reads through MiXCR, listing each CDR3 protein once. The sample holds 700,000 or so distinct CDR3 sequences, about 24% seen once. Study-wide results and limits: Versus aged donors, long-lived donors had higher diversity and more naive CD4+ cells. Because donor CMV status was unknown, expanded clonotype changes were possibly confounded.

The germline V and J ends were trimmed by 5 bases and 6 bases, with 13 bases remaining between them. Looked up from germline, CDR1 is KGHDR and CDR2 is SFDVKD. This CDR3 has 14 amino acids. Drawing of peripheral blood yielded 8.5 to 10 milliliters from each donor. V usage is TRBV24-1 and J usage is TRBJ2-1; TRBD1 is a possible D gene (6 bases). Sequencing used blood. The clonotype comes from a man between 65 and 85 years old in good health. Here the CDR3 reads CATSVAVGANEQFF. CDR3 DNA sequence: TGTGCCACCAGTGTAGCAGTGGGGGCCAATGAGCAGTTCTTC.